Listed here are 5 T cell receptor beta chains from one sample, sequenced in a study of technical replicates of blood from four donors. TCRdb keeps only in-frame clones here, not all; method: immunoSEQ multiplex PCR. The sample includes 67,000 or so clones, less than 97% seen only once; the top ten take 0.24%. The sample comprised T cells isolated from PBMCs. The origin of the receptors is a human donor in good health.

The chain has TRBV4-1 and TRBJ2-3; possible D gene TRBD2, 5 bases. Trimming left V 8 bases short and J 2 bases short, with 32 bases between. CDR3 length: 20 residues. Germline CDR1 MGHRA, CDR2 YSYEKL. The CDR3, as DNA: TGCGCCAGCCAAGACAAACCTTTAGAGAGGGTTCGGTCGTCCACAGATACGCAGTATTTT. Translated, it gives CASQDKPLERVRSSTDTQYF.

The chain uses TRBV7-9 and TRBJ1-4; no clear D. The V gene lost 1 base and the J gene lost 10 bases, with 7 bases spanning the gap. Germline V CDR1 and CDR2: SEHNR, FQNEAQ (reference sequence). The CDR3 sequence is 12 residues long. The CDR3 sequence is CASSLDRRKLFF. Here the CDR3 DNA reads TGTGCCAGCAGCTTAGACAGAAGAAAACTGTTTTTT.

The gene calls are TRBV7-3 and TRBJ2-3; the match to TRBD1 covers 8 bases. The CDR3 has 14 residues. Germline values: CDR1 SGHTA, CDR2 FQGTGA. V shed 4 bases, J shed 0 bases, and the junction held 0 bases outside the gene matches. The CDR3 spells CASSWDRSTDTQYF. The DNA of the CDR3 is TGTGCCAGCAGCTGGGACAGGAGCACAGATACGCAGTATTTT.

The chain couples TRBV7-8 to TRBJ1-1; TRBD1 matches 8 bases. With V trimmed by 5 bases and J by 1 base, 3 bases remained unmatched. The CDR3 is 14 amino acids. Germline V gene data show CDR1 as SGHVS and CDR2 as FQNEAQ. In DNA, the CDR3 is TGTGCCAGCAGCCTCAGGGGGCCGAACACTGAAGCTTTCTTT. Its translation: CASSLRGPNTEAFF.

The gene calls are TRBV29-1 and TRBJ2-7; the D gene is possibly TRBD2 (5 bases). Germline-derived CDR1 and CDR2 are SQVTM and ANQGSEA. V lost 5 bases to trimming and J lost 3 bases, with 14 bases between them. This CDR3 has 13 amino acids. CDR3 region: CSVRVGGYYEQYF. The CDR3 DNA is TGCAGCGTTCGAGTCGGAGGCTACTACGAGCAGTACTTC.